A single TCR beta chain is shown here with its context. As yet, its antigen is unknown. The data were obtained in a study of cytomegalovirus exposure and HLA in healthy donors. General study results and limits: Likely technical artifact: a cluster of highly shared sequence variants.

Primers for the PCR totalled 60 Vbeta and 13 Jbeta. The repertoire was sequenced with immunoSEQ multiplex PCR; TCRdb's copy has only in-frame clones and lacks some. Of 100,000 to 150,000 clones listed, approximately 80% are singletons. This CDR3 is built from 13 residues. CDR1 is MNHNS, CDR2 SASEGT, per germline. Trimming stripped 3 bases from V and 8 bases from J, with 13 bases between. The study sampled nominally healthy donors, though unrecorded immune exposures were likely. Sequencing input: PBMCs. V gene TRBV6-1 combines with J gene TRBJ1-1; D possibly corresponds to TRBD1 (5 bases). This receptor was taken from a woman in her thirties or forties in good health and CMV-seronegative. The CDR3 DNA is TGTGCCAGCAGTGATGCGGGACGGCCCGAAGCTTTCTTT. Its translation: CASSDAGRPEAFF.